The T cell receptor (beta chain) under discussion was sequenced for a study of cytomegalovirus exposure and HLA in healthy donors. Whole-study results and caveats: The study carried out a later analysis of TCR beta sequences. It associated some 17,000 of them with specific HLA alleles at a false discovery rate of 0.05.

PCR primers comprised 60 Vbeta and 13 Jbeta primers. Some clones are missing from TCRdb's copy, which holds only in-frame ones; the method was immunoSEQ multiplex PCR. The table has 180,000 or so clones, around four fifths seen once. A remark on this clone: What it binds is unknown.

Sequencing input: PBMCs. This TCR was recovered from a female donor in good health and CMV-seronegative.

CDR3 nucleotides: TGTGCCAGTAGTACCCGGGACAGCTATGGCTACACCTTC. It codes for CASSTRDSYGYTF. The rearrangement links TRBV19 to TRBJ1-2; 7 bases align to TRBD1. CDR3 size: 13 residues. Germline assignment: CDR1 LNHDA and CDR2 SQIVND (reference sequence). After removal of 4 bases from V and 4 bases from J, the junction contained 3 bases not matched to a gene.